These 16 T cell receptor beta chains were all obtained from the same sample, sequenced in a study of T cell responses to AZD1222 COVID-19 vaccine. The protocol was immunoSEQ multiplex PCR, while the TCRdb copy is restricted to in-frame clones and leaves out a portion. The sample gives 99,000 or so clones, over 75% of which show up once; 2% to 3% is in the top ten. The sequences come from peripheral blood, collected on day 0 of AZD1222 vaccination. Receptors originate from an adult in good health.

J is TRBJ2-7 and V is TRBV28; D not resolved. The CDR3 has 12 amino acids. In germline, CDR1 is MDHEN, CDR2 SYDVKM. V lost 4 bases to trimming and J lost 4 bases, with 8 bases between them. CDR3: CASSYLTYEQYF. The CDR3 nucleotides read TGTGCCAGCAGTTATTTAACTTACGAGCAGTACTTC.

This clone was found many times. This chain links TRBV7-9 with TRBJ2-1, with TRBD2 identical over 7 bases. Germline CDR1 and CDR2: SEHNR and FQNEAQ (reference sequence). The J segment lost 11 bases and the V segment lost 5 bases, leaving 21 bases of the junction unmatched. This CDR3 contains 17 residues. The CDR3 reads CASSPRGGGKLAGQQFF. The CDR3 nucleotides read TGTGCCAGCAGCCCCAGAGGTGGGGGGAAGTTAGCGGGTCAGCAGTTCTTC.

The chain combines TRBV5-1 with TRBJ1-2; D unclear. CDR3 size: 12 residues. CDR1 and CDR2 from the germline V gene are SGHRS and YFSETQ. Trimming removed 4 bases at V and 5 bases at J, with 9 bases between. The CDR3 coding sequence is TGCGCCAGCAGCCCGGGTGGTTATGGCTACACCTTC. Translation: CASSPGGYGYTF.

The V and J genes are TRBV5-1 and TRBJ1-3, with D perhaps matching TRBD1 (5 bases). With 4 bases removed from V and 3 bases from J, the gap between germline ends came to 11 bases. The CDR3 loop spans 14 amino acids. Per the germline V gene, CDR1 is SGHRS and CDR2 is YFSETQ. In DNA form, the CDR3 reads TGCGCCAGCAGCCCCGGGACGCTTGGAAACACCATATATTTT. It is translated as CASSPGTLGNTIYF.

The genes are TRBV6-1 and TRBJ2-7, with 8 bases aligning to TRBD2. Looked up from germline, CDR1 is MNHNS and CDR2 is SASEGT. Trimming at V came to 2 bases and at J to 6 bases, leaving 9 bases not matched to a gene. The CDR3 covers 15 residues. The CDR3 DNA reads as TGTGCCAGCAGTGAATGGCGGGGGGCTCCCGCCGAGCAGTACTTC. Translated, it gives CASSEWRGAPAEQYF.

V gene TRBV27 combines with J gene TRBJ2-1, with D unresolved. The CDR3 covers 13 residues. The ends were cut back, 2 bases at V and 2 bases at J, with 4 bases in the middle. CDR1 and CDR2 from the germline V gene are MNHEY and SMNVEV (reference sequence). This chain's CDR3 is CASSLAPYNEQFF. The DNA of the CDR3 is TGTGCCAGCAGTTTAGCCCCCTACAATGAGCAGTTCTTC.

The chain is built from TRBV18 and TRBJ1-2, with TRBD1 matching 7 bases. V gave up 3 bases and J gave up 0 bases; unmatched junction bases: 7. The germline CDR1 and CDR2 sequences are KGHSH and LQKENI. CDR3 length: 16 amino acids. CDR3 bases: TGTGCCAGCTCACCTCCGCCCGGGACAGCTAACTATGGCTACACCTTC. Its translation is CASSPPPGTANYGYTF. The complete variable domain, with remaining parts taken from reference TRBV18 and TRBJ1-2, reads NAGVMQNPRHLVRRRGQEARLRCSPMKGHSHVYWYRQLPEEGLKFMVYLQKENIIDESGMPKERFSAEFPKEGPSILRIQQVVRGDSAAYFCASSPPPGTANYGYTFGSGTRLTVV.

This chain joins TRBV12-3 or TRBV12-4 and TRBJ1-5; D is perhaps TRBD1 (5 bases). V gave up 6 bases and J gave up 10 bases, with 10 bases separating them. The CDR3 totals 11 residues. The DNA of the CDR3 is TGTGCCAGCAGCCCTGGGGGACCCCAGCATTTT. The encoded protein is CASSPGGPQHF.

The V gene is TRBV20-1, the J gene TRBJ1-1; D call uncertain. Per the germline V gene, CDR1 is DFQATT and CDR2 is SNEGSKA (reference sequence). V lost 3 bases and J lost 3, with 8 bases in between. CDR3 size: 12 residues. CDR3 nucleotides: TGCAGTGCTAGTGTGGGCCACACTGAAGCTTTCTTT. Amino acids: CSASVGHTEAFF.

This clone was detected once. V and J are TRBV28 and TRBJ2-1; possibly TRBD1 or TRBD2 for D (6 bases each). The CDR3 is 15 amino acids. The V end lost 3 bases, the J end lost 7 bases, and 16 bases lay between the germline ends. Germline-derived CDR1 and CDR2 are MDHEN and SYDVKM. The chain's CDR3 is CASSFGGGTRNEQFF. CDR3 DNA sequence: TGTGCCAGCAGTTTCGGAGGGGGGACTCGGAATGAGCAGTTCTTC. The full variable domain, in which reference TRBV28 and TRBJ2-1 provide the parts outside the CDR3, is DVKVTQSSRYLVKRTGEKVFLECVQDMDHENMFWYRQDPGLGLRLIYFSYDVKMKEKGDIPEGYSVSREKKERFSLILESASTNQTSMYLCASSFGGGTRNEQFFGPGTRLTVL.

This clone showed up just once. The chain has TRBV18 and TRBJ2-7; tentative D call: TRBD2 (5 bases). The CDR3 extends over 15 amino acids. The germline V gene encodes CDR1 KGHSH and CDR2 LQKENI. Trimming took 3 bases from V and 0 from J, leaving 12 bases between them. The CDR3 nucleotides are TGTGCCAGCTCACCTTGGACGGGGTACTCCTACGAGCAGTACTTC. The encoded protein is CASSPWTGYSYEQYF.

The CDR3 loop reads CATRQASTKPQHF. In DNA form, the CDR3 reads TGTGCCACCCGACAGGCTTCTACGAAGCCCCAGCATTTT. The chain links TRBV28 to TRBJ1-5, with D tentatively TRBD1 (6 bases). Germline CDR1 reads MDHEN; CDR2 reads SYDVKM. The CDR3 length is 13 residues. V was cut by 10 bases and J by 8 bases, with 18 bases left in between. The whole variable domain, remainder taken from reference TRBV28 and TRBJ1-5, is DVKVTQSSRYLVKRTGEKVFLECVQDMDHENMFWYRQDPGLGLRLIYFSYDVKMKEKGDIPEGYSVSREKKERFSLILESASTNQTSMYLCATRQASTKPQHFGDGTRLSIL.

The genes are TRBV6-4 and TRBJ1-1, with TRBD1 matching over 7 bases. The CDR3 spans 12 residues. The V gene end was trimmed by 0 bases and the J gene end by 10 bases; junction bases not matched to a gene: 2. Germline CDR1 is MRHNA and CDR2 is SNTAGT. CDR3 in DNA: TGTGCCAGCAGTGACTCGAGGGGGCCAGCTTTCTTT. Translation: CASSDSRGPAFF.

The chain carries TRBV7-2 and TRBJ2-1, with TRBD1 matching over 8 bases. Germline V gives CDR1 SGHTA, CDR2 FQGNSA. This CDR3 is built from 17 residues. The V segment lost 5 bases and the J segment 6 bases; nucleotides outside the gene matches: 15. DNA of the CDR3: TGTGCCAGCAGCCGCCGACCGAAGACAGGGGCCTTCAATGAGCAGTTCTTC. It codes for CASSRRPKTGAFNEQFF.

V gene TRBV7-2 combines with J gene TRBJ2-4, with D maybe TRBD1 (7 bases). The V and J ends lost 5 bases and 7 bases respectively, with 12 bases between them. This CDR3 comprises 13 residues. The germline V gene has CDR1 SGHTA and CDR2 FQGNSA. CDR3 region: CASSIQGRNIQYF. The CDR3 nucleotides read TGTGCCAGCAGCATACAGGGGAGGAACATTCAGTACTTC.

This clone appeared a few times. The J gene is TRBJ1-3, the V gene TRBV5-4, with D unresolved. There are 12 residues in the CDR3. Germline V gene lookup returns CDR1 SGHNT and CDR2 YYREEE (reference sequence). V lost 4 bases and J lost 3, with 5 bases in between. The CDR3 DNA reads TGTGCCAGCAGCGGAGATGGAAACACCATATATTTT. Translating it yields CASSGDGNTIYF.